This TCR beta chain was recovered during a study of blood T cell repertoires in COVID-19. Background on the study: T cells, B-cell-depleted T cells, or PBMCs provided the cDNA or gDNA that served as material.

Only in-frame clones appear in the TCRdb table, and some are missing; sequencing was by immunoSEQ multiplex PCR. The sample has some 300,000 clones, more than 70% seen once; the top ten hold 5.5% to 8%. The CDR3 is made up of 14 amino acids. CDR1 and CDR2 from the germline V gene are KGHDR and SFDVKD. With 6 bases removed from V and 1 base from J, the gap between germline ends came to 11 bases. Input material: peripheral blood. The receptor was derived from a woman younger than 45 who had recovered from COVID-19. The chain uses TRBV24-1 and TRBJ1-1; D possibly corresponds to TRBD1 (5 bases). The CDR3 is CATSLGRTNTEAFF. The CDR3, as DNA: TGTGCCACCAGTCTGGGGCGGACGAACACTGAAGCTTTCTTT.